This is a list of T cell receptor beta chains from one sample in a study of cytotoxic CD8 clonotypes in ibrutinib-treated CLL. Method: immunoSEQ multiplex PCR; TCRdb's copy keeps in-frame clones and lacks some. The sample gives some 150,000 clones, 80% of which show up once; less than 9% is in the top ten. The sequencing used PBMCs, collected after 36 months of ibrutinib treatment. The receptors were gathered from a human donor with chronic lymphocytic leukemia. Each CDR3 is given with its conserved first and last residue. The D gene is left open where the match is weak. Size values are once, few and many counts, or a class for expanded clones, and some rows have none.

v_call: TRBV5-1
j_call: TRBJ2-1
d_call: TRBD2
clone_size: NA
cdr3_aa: CASSRGLDNFYNEQFF
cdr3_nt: TGCGCCAGCAGCCGGGGACTAGACAATTTCTACAATGAGCAGTTCTTC

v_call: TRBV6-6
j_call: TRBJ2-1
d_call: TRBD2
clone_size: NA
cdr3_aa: CASRGAGGPYNEQFF
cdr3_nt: TGTGCCAGCAGAGGAGCGGGGGGGCCCTACAATGAGCAGTTCTTC

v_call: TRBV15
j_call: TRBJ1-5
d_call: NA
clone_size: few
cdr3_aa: CATRQANQPQHF
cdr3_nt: TGTGCCACCAGGCAGGCTAATCAGCCCCAGCATTTT

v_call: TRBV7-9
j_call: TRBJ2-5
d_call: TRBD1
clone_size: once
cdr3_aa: CASKYRGQETQYF
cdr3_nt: TGTGCCAGCAAATACAGGGGACAAGAGACCCAGTACTTC

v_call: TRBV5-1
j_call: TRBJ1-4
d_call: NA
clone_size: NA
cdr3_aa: CASSLALGGEKLFF
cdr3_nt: TGCGCCAGCAGCTTGGCTTTGGGGGGTGAAAAACTGTTTTTT

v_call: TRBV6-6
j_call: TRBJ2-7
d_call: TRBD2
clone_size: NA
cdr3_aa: CASSRPSSGGAYEQYF
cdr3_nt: TGTGCCAGCAGTCGCCCCTCGTCGGGGGGAGCCTACGAGCAGTACTTC

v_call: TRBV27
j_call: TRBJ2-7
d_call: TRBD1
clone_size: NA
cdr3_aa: CASTIGTGGAYEQYF
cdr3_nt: TGTGCCAGCACCATCGGGACAGGGGGCGCCTACGAGCAGTACTTC

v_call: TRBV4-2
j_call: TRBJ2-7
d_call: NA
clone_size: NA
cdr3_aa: CASSQAAARNEQYF
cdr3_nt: TGTGCCAGCAGCCAAGCTGCAGCGCGGAACGAGCAGTACTTC

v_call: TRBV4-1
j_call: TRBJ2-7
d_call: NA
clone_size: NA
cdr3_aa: CASSQVVSRRFYEQYF
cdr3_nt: TGCGCCAGCAGCCAAGTCGTCAGCCGAAGGTTTTACGAGCAGTACTTC

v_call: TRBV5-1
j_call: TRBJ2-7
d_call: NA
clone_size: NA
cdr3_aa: CASSLVVGQIYEQYF
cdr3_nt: TGCGCCAGCAGCTTGGTGGTCGGACAGATCTACGAGCAGTACTTC

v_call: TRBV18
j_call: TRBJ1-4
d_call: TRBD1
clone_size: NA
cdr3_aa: CASSEGARDEKLFF
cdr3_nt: TGTGCCAGCTCAGAGGGGGCGCGGGATGAAAAACTGTTTTTT

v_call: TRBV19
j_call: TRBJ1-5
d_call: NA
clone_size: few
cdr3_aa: CASSISRYSNQPQHF
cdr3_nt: TGTGCCAGTAGTATCTCGAGGTATAGCAATCAGCCCCAGCATTTT

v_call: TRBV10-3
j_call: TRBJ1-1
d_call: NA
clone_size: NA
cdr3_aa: CAISEPASEAFF
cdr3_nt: TGTGCCATCAGTGAGCCAGCCAGTGAAGCTTTCTTT

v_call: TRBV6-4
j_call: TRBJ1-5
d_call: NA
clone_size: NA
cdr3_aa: CPLGQPQHF
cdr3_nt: TGTCCGCTGGGTCAGCCCCAGCATTTT

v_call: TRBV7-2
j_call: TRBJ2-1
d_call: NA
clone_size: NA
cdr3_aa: CASSRGPGEQFF
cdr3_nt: TGTGCCAGCAGCCGAGGACCCGGTGAGCAGTTCTTC

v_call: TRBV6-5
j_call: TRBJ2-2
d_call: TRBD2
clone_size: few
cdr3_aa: CASSSLAGGAGELFF
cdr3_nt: TGTGCCAGCAGTTCACTAGCGGGAGGAGCCGGGGAGCTGTTTTTT

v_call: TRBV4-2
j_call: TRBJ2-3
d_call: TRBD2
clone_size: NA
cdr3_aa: CASSPRGRYTDTQYF
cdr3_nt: TGTGCCAGCAGCCCGCGCGGGAGGTACACAGATACGCAGTATTTT

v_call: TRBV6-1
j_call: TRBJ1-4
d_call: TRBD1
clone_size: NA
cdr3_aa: CASSRDRGHRKLFF
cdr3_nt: TGTGCCAGCAGTAGGGACAGGGGGCACAGAAAACTGTTTTTT

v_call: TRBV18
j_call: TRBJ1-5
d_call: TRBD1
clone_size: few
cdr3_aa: CASSTTGPNQPQHF
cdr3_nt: TGTGCCAGCTCAACGACAGGGCCCAATCAGCCCCAGCATTTT

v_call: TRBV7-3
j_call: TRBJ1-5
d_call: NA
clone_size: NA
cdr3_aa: CASRPRQCASNQPQHF
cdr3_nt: TGTGCCAGCAGACCCAGACAGTGCGCGAGCAATCAGCCCCAGCATTTT

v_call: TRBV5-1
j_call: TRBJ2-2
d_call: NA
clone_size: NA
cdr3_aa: CASSLRTGVGAGELFF
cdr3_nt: TGCGCCAGCAGCTTGAGGACCGGGGTAGGGGCCGGGGAGCTGTTTTTT

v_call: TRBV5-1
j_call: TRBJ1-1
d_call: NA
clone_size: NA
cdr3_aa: CASSGQKGTEAFF
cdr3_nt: TGCGCCAGCAGCGGACAGAAGGGCACTGAAGCTTTCTTT

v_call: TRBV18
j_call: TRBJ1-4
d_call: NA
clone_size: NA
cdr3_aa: CASSFSGTSNEKLFF
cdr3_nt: TGTGCCAGCTCATTCTCCGGGACAAGTAATGAAAAACTGTTTTTT

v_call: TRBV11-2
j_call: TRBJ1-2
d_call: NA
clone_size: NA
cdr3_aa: CASSPLKGRGNYGYTF
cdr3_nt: TGTGCCAGCAGCCCTTTGAAGGGCAGGGGTAACTATGGCTACACCTTC

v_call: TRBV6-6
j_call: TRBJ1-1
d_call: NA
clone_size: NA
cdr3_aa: CASSYTDPPNEAFF
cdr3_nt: TGTGCCAGCAGTTACACCGACCCCCCGAACGAAGCTTTCTTT

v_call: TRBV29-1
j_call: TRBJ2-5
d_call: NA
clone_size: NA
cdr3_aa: CSVAVVGAETQYF
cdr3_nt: TGCAGCGTTGCGGTCGTCGGTGCCGAGACCCAGTACTTC

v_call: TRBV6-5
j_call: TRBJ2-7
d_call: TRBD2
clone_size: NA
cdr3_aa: CASSYTRASGTYEQYF
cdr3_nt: TGTGCCAGCAGTTACACGCGGGCTAGCGGGACCTACGAGCAGTACTTC

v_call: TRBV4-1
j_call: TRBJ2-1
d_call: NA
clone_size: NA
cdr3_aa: CASSPGTYNEQFF
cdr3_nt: TGCGCCAGCAGTCCGGGGACCTACAATGAGCAGTTCTTC

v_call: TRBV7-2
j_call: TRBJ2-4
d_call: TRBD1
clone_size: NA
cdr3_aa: CASSPGTALAKNIQYF
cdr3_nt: TGTGCCAGCAGCCCCGGGACAGCGCTAGCCAAAAACATTCAGTACTTC

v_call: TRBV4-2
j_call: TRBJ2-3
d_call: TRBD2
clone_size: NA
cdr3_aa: CASSQTPGLAGRLSTDTQYF
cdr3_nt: TGTGCCAGCAGCCAAACACCGGGACTAGCGGGCCGCCTAAGCACAGATACGCAGTATTTT

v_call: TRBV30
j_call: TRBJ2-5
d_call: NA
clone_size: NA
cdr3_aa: CAWSSAFQETQYF
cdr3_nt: TGTGCCTGGAGTTCCGCGTTCCAAGAGACCCAGTACTTC

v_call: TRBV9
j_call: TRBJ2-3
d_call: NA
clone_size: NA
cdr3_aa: CASSVEVGWRIDTQYF
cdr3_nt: TGTGCCAGCAGCGTAGAAGTGGGGTGGAGAATAGATACGCAGTATTTT

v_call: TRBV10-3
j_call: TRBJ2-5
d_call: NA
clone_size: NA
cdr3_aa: CAISELGWVEETQYF
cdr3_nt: TGTGCCATCAGTGAGTTAGGGTGGGTGGAAGAGACCCAGTACTTC

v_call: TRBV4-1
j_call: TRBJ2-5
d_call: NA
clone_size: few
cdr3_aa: CASSRIIAWEETQYF
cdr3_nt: TGCGCCAGCAGCCGGATTATCGCTTGGGAAGAGACCCAGTACTTC

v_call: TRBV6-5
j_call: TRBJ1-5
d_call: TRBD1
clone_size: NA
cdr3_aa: CASSGQGFSNQPQHF
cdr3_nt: TGTGCCAGCAGTGGACAGGGATTCAGCAATCAGCCCCAGCATTTT

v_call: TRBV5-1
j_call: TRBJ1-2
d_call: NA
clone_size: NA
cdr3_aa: CASSLGTGYTF
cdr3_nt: TGCGCCAGCAGCTTGGGCACGGGCTACACCTTC

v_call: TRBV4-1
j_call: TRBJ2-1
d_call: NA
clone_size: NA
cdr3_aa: CASSRWTGEGYNEQFF
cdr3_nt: TGCGCCAGCAGCCGCTGGACTGGAGAAGGATACAATGAGCAGTTCTTC

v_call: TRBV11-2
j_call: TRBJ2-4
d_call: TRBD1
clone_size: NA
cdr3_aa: CASSLDSRTGKIF
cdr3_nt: TGTGCCAGCAGCTTAGATTCTCGGACAGGGAAAATCTTC

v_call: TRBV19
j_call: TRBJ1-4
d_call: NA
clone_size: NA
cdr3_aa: CASSSHPMYEKLFF
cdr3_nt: TGTGCCAGTAGCTCGCACCCAATGTATGAAAAACTGTTTTTT

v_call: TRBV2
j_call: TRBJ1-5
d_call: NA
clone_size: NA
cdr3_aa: CASSDRLINQPQHF
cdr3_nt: TGTGCCAGCAGTGACAGGCTGATAAATCAGCCCCAGCATTTT

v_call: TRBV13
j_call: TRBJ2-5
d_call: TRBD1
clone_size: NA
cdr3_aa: CASSSSGTGRETQYF
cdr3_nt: TGTGCCAGCAGCTCCTCCGGGACAGGGAGGGAGACCCAGTACTTC

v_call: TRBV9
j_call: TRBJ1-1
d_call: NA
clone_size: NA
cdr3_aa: CASSARVKSEAFF
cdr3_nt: TGTGCCAGCAGCGCCAGGGTAAAGAGTGAAGCTTTCTTT

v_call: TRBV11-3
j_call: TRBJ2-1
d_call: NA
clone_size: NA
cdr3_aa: CASSFGRGSSYNEQFF
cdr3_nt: TGTGCCAGCAGCTTCGGTCGGGGAAGCTCCTACAATGAGCAGTTCTTC

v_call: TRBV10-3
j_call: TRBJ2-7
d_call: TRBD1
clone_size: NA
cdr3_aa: CAISGDRGRSQGDEQYF
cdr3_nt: TGTGCCATCAGTGGGGACAGGGGTAGATCACAGGGGGACGAGCAGTACTTC

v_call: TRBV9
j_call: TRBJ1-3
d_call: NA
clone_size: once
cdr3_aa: CASSVDSSSGNTIYF
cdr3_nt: TGTGCCAGCAGCGTCGACAGTAGCTCTGGAAACACCATATATTTT